This passage covers 3 T cell receptor beta chains from one sample sequenced in a study of blood T cell repertoires in COVID-19. Repertoires were generated with immunoSEQ multiplex PCR, while TCRdb's copy carries only in-frame clones and drops some. The table records hundreds of thousands of clones, 86% of them present only once. The sequenced sample consisted of PBMCs or T cells enriched from blood (not recorded which). These receptors originate from a woman in her forties or fifties in a cohort exposed to, infected with or recovered from COVID-19 (not recorded which).

This chain links TRBV27 with TRBJ1-6; 9 bases agree with TRBD1. Germline CDR1 is MNHEY and CDR2 is SMNVEV (reference sequence). CDR3 length: 16 amino acids. V lost 2 bases and J lost 8; bases outside the gene matches: 7. CDR3 coding DNA: TGTGCCAGCAGTTTACGACTGGGACAGGGTGATTCACCCCTCCACTTT. The encoded protein is CASSLRLGQGDSPLHF.

The rearrangement links TRBV5-1 to TRBJ2-1; 13 positions match TRBD2. In germline, CDR1 is SGHRS, CDR2 YFSETQ. J was trimmed by 10 bases and V by 2 bases; bases with no gene match: 6. The CDR3 is 15 residues long. CDR3 amino acids: CASSFTSGGAGEQFF. CDR3 DNA sequence: TGCGCCAGCAGCTTCACTAGCGGGGGGGCCGGCGAGCAGTTCTTC.

The genes are TRBV10-3 and TRBJ1-5, with a possible D match to TRBD1 (6 bases). Trimming cost V 4 bases and J 0 bases, with 16 bases left between them. The CDR3 length is 17 residues. Germline V gene sequence: CDR1 ENHRY, CDR2 SYGVKD. CDR3 protein: CAISATGIPNSNQPQHF. CDR3 DNA: TGTGCCATCAGTGCTACAGGGATCCCTAATAGCAATCAGCCCCAGCATTTT.